Listed below are T cell receptor beta chains from one sample, sequenced in a study of cytomegalovirus exposure and HLA in healthy donors. Generated by immunoSEQ multiplex PCR, the TCRdb table keeps only in-frame clones and is missing some. The sample has 120,000 or so clones, roughly four fifths seen once. The source material was PBMCs. The receptors shown here come from a man aged 35 to 55 in good health and CMV-seronegative. Each CDR3 is given with its conserved first and last residue. D genes are given only for firm matches. Expanded clones get a size class; other rows say once, few or many, or leave the size out.

d_gene | j_gene | abundance | len | v_gene | CDR3aa | CDR3nt
- | TRBJ2-1 | - | 12 | TRBV28 | CASSLLGTQQFF | TGTGCCAGCAGTTTATTAGGGACTCAGCAGTTCTTC
- | TRBJ1-2 | - | 13 | TRBV19 | CASSEQSYRDYTF | TGTGCCAGTAGTGAACAGAGCTATCGGGACTACACCTTC
TRBD1 | TRBJ1-5 | once | 18 | TRBV7-2 | CASSQLGQEQISNQPQHF | TGTGCCAGCAGCCAGTTAGGACAGGAGCAAATTAGCAATCAGCCCCAGCATTTT
- | TRBJ1-6 | - | 17 | TRBV27 | CASSFIKLQGYNSPLHF | TGTGCCAGCAGTTTCATCAAGCTACAGGGATATAATTCACCCCTCCACTTT
- | TRBJ2-3 | - | 14 | TRBV9 | CASSVVAGTDTQYF | TGTGCCAGCAGCGTAGTTGCGGGGACAGATACGCAGTATTTT
TRBD1 | TRBJ1-5 | - | 15 | TRBV6-6 | CASSRDRRGSQPQHF | TGTGCCAGCAGCCGGGACAGGAGAGGGAGTCAGCCCCAGCATTTT
- | TRBJ1-5 | once | 12 | TRBV6-5 | CASSQGGRPQHF | TGTGCCAGCAGTCAAGGGGGTAGGCCCCAGCATTTT
TRBD2 | TRBJ2-3 | - | 15 | TRBV6-4 | CASSKQAGSTDTQYF | TGTGCCAGCAGTAAACAAGCGGGAAGCACAGATACGCAGTATTTT
- | TRBJ2-3 | - | 14 | TRBV6-5 | CASKDRAGTDTQYF | TGTGCCAGCAAGGACAGAGCGGGCACAGATACGCAGTATTTT
- | TRBJ2-1 | once | 13 | TRBV4-3 | CASSQGSGGTQFF | TGCGCCAGCAGCCAAGGGTCCGGCGGGACTCAGTTCTTC
TRBD2 | TRBJ2-3 | - | 16 | TRBV5-4 | CASNSRLAGSTDTQYF | TGTGCCAGCAACTCACGACTAGCGGGGAGCACAGATACGCAGTATTTT
TRBD1 | TRBJ1-1 | - | 14 | TRBV9 | CASSSDRVDTEAFF | TGTGCCAGCAGCTCGGACAGGGTGGACACTGAAGCTTTCTTT
- | TRBJ2-4 | - | 15 | TRBV27 | CASSFSGVPKNIQYF | TGTGCCAGCAGTTTTTCGGGTGTTCCCAAAAACATTCAGTACTTC
- | TRBJ1-2 | - | 14 | TRBV5-4 | CASSLGGANYGYTF | TGTGCCAGCAGCTTGGGGGGAGCGAACTATGGCTACACCTTC
TRBD2 | TRBJ2-7 | - | 14 | TRBV11-2 | CASSFAQRGHEQYF | TGTGCCAGCAGCTTCGCACAGCGGGGCCACGAGCAGTACTTC
- | TRBJ2-1 | - | 15 | TRBV12-5 | CASDLGLSSYNEQFF | TGTGCTAGTGACCTGGGACTGTCCTCCTACAATGAGCAGTTCTTC
TRBD2 | TRBJ2-2 | - | 14 | TRBV18 | CASSRRGDTGELFF | TGTGCCAGCTCCCGCCGGGGGGACACCGGGGAGCTGTTTTTT
- | TRBJ1-2 | few | 12 | TRBV7-9 | CASSSGLYGYTF | TGTGCCAGCAGCTCTGGACTCTATGGCTACACCTTC
- | TRBJ1-2 | - | 16 | TRBV19 | CASSIPPSTGETGYTF | TGTGCCAGTAGTATCCCGCCGTCAACAGGCGAAACCGGCTACACCTTC
TRBD1 | TRBJ2-5 | - | 13 | TRBV2 | CASSGQGAETQYF | TGTGCCAGCAGCGGACAGGGGGCGGAGACCCAGTACTTC
TRBD1 | TRBJ1-1 | - | 14 | TRBV5-4 | CASSQTGVGTEAFF | TGCGCCAGCAGCCAGACAGGGGTCGGAACTGAAGCTTTCTTT
- | TRBJ1-1 | - | 16 | TRBV5-6 | CASSLGAGILNTEAFF | TGTGCCAGCAGCTTGGGGGCAGGGATACTGAACACTGAAGCTTTCTTT
TRBD1 | TRBJ1-4 | - | 13 | TRBV7-9 | CAMGQGADEKLFF | TGTGCCATGGGTCAGGGGGCGGATGAAAAACTGTTTTTT
TRBD1 | TRBJ2-7 | - | 14 | TRBV10-3 | CAITRTGGSYEQYF | TGTGCCATCACTAGGACAGGGGGCTCCTACGAGCAGTACTTC
- | TRBJ2-4 | - | 15 | TRBV28 | CASREGGVDKNIQYF | TGTGCCAGCAGGGAAGGGGGTGTTGACAAAAACATTCAGTACTTC
TRBD2 | TRBJ2-5 | - | 14 | TRBV7-9 | CASSLQGGRETQYF | TGTGCCAGCAGCTTACAGGGAGGGAGAGAGACCCAGTACTTC
TRBD1 | TRBJ1-1 | few | 13 | TRBV7-2 | CASSRDRNTEAFF | TGTGCCAGCAGCAGGGACAGGAACACTGAAGCTTTCTTT
- | TRBJ1-5 | - | 13 | TRBV7-6 | CASSLEGGQPQHF | TGTGCCAGCAGCTTAGAGGGAGGGCAGCCCCAGCATTTT
- | TRBJ1-3 | - | 15 | TRBV30 | CAWSPSGAVSNTIYF | TGTGCCTGGAGTCCCTCAGGGGCAGTGAGTAACACCATATATTTT
- | TRBJ1-2 | - | 12 | TRBV30 | CAWNRGNYGYTF | TGTGCCTGGAACCGGGGGAACTATGGCTACACCTTC
TRBD2 | TRBJ2-7 | - | 14 | TRBV27 | CASSRSRGSYEQYF | TGTGCCAGCAGCCGAAGTCGCGGGAGCTACGAGCAGTACTTC
- | TRBJ1-1 | - | 13 | TRBV10-3 | CAISALGGAEAFF | TGTGCCATCAGTGCGCTGGGGGGGGCTGAAGCTTTCTTT
- | TRBJ2-1 | - | 14 | TRBV12-5 | CASGLAVSYNEQFF | TGTGCTAGTGGTTTGGCGGTCTCCTACAATGAGCAGTTCTTC
TRBD2 | TRBJ2-3 | - | 14 | TRBV30 | CAWSRRGSTDTQYF | TGTGCCTGGAGTCGGCGGGGGAGCACAGATACGCAGTATTTT
TRBD2 | TRBJ2-5 | - | 16 | TRBV7-7 | CASSLAGGHQGETQYF | TGTGCTAGCAGCTTAGCGGGAGGGCATCAGGGGGAGACCCAGTACTTC
- | TRBJ1-5 | - | 14 | TRBV9 | CASGQTQGGQPQHF | TGTGCCAGCGGCCAGACCCAAGGGGGTCAGCCCCAGCATTTT
- | TRBJ2-6 | - | 16 | TRBV5-1 | CASSLALNSGANVLTF | TGCGCCAGCAGCTTGGCCCTTAACTCTGGGGCCAACGTCCTGACTTTC
TRBD1 | TRBJ2-2 | - | 14 | TRBV29-1 | CSVDDRASTGELFF | TGCAGCGTTGATGACAGGGCGTCCACCGGGGAGCTGTTTTTT
- | TRBJ2-3 | - | 13 | TRBV28 | CASSLLRTDTQYF | TGTGCCAGCAGTTTACTTCGCACAGATACGCAGTATTTT
TRBD2 | TRBJ2-3 | - | 18 | TRBV28 | CASSQLAGGPFGTDTQYF | TGTGCCAGCAGCCAACTAGCGGGAGGGCCATTTGGCACAGATACGCAGTATTTT
- | TRBJ2-1 | - | 11 | TRBV20-1 | CSGGPRNEQFF | TGCAGTGGAGGGCCGCGAAATGAGCAGTTCTTC
TRBD1 | TRBJ1-6 | few | 16 | TRBV7-6 | CASSAEDRGNNSPLHF | TGTGCCAGCAGCGCCGAGGACAGGGGTAATAATTCACCCCTCCACTTT